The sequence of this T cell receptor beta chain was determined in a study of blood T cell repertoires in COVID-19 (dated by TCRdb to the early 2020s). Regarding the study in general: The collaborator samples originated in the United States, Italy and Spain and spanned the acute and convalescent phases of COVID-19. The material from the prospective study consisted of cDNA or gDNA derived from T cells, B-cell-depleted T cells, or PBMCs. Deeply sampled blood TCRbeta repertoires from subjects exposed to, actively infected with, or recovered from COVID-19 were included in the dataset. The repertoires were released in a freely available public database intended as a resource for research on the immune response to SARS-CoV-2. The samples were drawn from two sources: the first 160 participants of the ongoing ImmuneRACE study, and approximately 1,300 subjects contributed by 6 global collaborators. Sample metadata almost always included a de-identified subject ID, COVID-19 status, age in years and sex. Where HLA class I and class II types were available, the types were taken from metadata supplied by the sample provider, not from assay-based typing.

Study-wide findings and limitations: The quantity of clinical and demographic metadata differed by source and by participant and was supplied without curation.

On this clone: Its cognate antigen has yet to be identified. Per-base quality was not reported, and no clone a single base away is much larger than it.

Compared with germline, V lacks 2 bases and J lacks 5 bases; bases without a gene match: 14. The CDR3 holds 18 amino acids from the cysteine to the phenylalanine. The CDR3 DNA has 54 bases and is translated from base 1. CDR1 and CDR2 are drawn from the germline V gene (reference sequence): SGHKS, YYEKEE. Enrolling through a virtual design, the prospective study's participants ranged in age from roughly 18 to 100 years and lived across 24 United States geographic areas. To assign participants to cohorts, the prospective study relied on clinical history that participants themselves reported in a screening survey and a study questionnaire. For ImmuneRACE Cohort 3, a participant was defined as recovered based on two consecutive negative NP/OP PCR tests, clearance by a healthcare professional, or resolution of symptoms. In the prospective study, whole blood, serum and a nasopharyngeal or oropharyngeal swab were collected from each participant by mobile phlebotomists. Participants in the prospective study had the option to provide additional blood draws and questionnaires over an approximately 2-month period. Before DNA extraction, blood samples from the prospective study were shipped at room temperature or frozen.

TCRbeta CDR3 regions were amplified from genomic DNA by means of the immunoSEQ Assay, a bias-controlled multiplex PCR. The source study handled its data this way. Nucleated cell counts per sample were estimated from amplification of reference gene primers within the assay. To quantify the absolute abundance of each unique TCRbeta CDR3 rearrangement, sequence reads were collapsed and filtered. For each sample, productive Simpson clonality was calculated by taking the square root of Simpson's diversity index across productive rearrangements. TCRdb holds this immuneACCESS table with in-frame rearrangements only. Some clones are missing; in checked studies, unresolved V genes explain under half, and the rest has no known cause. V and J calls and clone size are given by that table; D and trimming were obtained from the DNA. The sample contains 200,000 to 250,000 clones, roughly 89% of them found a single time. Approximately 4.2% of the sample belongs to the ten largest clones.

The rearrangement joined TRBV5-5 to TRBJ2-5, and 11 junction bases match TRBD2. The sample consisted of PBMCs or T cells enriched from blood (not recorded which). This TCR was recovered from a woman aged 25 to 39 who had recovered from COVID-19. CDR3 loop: CASSLPGLAALRRETQYF. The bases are TGTGCCAGCAGCTTACCGGGACTAGCGGCCCTCCGGCGGGAGACCCAGTACTTC.